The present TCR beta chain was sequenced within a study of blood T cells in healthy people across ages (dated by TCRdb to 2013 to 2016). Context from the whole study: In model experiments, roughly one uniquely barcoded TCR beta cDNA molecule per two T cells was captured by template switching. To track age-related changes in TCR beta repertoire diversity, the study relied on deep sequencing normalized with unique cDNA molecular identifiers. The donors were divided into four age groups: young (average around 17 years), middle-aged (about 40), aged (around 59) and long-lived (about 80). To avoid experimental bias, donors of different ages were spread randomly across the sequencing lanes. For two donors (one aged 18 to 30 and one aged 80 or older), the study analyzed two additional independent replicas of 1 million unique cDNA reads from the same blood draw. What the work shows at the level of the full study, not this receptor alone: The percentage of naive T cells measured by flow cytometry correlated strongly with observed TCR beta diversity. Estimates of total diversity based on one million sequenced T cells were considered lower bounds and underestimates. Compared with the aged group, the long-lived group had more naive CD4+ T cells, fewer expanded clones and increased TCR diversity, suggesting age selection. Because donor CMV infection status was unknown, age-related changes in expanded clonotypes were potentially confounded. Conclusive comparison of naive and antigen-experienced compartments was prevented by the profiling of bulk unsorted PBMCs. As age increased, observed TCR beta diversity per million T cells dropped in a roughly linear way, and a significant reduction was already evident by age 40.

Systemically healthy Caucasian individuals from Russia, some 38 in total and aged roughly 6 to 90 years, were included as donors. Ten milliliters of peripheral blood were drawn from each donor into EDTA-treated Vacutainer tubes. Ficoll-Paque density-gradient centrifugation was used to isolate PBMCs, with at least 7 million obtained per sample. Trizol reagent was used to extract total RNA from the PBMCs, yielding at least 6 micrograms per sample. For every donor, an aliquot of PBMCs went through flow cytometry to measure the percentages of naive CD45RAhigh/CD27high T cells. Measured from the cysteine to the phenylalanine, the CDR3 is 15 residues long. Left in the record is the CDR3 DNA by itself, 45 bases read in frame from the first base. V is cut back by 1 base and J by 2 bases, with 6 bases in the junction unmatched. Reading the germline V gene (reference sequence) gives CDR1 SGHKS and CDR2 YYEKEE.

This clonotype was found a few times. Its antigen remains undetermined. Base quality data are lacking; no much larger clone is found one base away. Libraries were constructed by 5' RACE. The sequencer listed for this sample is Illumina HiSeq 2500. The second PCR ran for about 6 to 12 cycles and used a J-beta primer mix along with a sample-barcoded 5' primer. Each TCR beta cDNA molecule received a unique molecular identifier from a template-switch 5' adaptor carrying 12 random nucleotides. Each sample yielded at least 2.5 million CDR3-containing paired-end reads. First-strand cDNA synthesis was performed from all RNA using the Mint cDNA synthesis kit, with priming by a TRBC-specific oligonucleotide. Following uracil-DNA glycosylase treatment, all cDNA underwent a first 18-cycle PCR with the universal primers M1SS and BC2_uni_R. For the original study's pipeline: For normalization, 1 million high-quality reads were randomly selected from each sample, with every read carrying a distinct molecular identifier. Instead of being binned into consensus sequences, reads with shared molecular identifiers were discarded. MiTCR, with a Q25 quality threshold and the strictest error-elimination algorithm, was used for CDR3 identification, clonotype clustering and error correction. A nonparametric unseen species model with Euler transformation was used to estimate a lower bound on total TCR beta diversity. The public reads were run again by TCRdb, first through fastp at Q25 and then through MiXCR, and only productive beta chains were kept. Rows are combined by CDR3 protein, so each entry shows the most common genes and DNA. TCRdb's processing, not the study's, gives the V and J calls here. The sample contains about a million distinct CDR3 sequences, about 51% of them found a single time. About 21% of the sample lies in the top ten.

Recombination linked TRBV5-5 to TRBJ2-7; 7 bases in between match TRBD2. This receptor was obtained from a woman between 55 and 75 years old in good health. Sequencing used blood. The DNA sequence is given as TGTGCCAGCAGCTTGTCACTGGGACTAACCTACGAGCAGTACTTC. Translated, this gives CASSLSLGLTYEQYF.